The 21 T cell receptor beta chains below were found in one sample sequenced in a study of cytomegalovirus exposure and HLA in healthy donors. With 60 Vbeta and 13 Jbeta primers, the PCR was carried out. Measured with immunoSEQ multiplex PCR; TCRdb has only the in-frame clones, and not every one. In the table there are hundreds of thousands of clones, about 75% of which are singletons. Specimen: PBMCs. Receptors were obtained from a female donor in good health and CMV-seronegative.

This clone appeared a few times. The chain recombines TRBV28 with TRBJ2-7; D possibly corresponds to TRBD2 (7 bases). The CDR3 is 16 amino acids. V was pared by 5 bases and J by 3 bases, with 20 bases between. The V gene's germline CDR1 is MDHEN and CDR2 SYDVKM. CDR3 coding DNA: TGTGCCAGCAGTCCCCCCCGAGGGGGAGGGTTCTACGAGCAGTACTTC. It specifies CASSPPRGGGFYEQYF. The whole variable domain, remainder taken from reference TRBV28 and TRBJ2-7, is DVKVTQSSRYLVKRTGEKVFLECVQDMDHENMFWYRQDPGLGLRLIYFSYDVKMKEKGDIPEGYSVSREKKERFSLILESASTNQTSMYLCASSPPRGGGFYEQYFGPGTRLTVT.

This chain uses TRBV27 with TRBJ1-5; a weak D match, TRBD1 (5 bases). V was trimmed by 4 bases and J by 0 bases, leaving 10 bases between them. CDR1 and CDR2 (germline): MNHEY, SMNVEV (reference sequence). The CDR3 loop spans 15 amino acids. The CDR3 is CASSSSGFSNQPQHF. In nucleotides, the CDR3 is TGTGCCAGCAGTTCGTCAGGGTTTAGCAATCAGCCCCAGCATTTT.

This clone was counted between two and nine times. This chain uses TRBV11-3 with TRBJ2-5; D possibly corresponds to TRBD2 (6 bases). The CDR3 length is 14 residues. Germline loops: CDR1 SGHNT, CDR2 YENEEA. Trimming stripped 0 bases from V and 1 base from J, with 6 bases between. CDR3 sequence reads: CASSLDGGQETQYF. DNA of the CDR3: TGTGCCAGCAGCTTAGACGGGGGCCAAGAGACCCAGTACTTC.

The genes are TRBV11-2 and TRBJ2-7, with D perhaps TRBD1 (7 bases). Germline CDR1 SGHAT, CDR2 FQNNGV. Trimming cost V 1 base and J 0 bases, with 13 bases left between them. This CDR3 has 16 amino acids. As DNA, the CDR3 is TGTGCCAGCAGCTTAGTCCACAGGGGACTCTCCTACGAGCAGTACTTC. Protein sequence: CASSLVHRGLSYEQYF. Based on the CDR3 plus reference TRBV11-2 and TRBJ2-7, the full variable domain is EAGVAQSPRYKIIEKRQSVAFWCNPISGHATLYWYQQILGQGPKLLIQFQNNGVVDDSQLPKDRFSAERLKGVDSTLKIQPAKLEDSAVYLCASSLVHRGLSYEQYFGPGTRLTVT.

The CDR3 spells CASSLWRVGTEAFF. The DNA for the CDR3 is TGTGCCAGCAGTTTGTGGAGGGTGGGCACTGAAGCTTTCTTT. This rearrangement joins TRBV27 to TRBJ1-1, with unresolved D. The CDR3 sequence is 14 residues long. V lost 3 bases to trimming and J lost 4 bases, with 12 bases between them. CDR1 and CDR2 from the germline V gene are MNHEY and SMNVEV (reference sequence).

The rearrangement links TRBV14 to TRBJ1-1, with D perhaps matching TRBD1 (6 bases). This CDR3 region has 14 residues. Germline V gene data show CDR1 as SGHDN and CDR2 as FVKESK. Trimming left V 4 bases short and J 4 bases short, with 13 bases between. The CDR3 here is CASSPTARGTEAFF. In DNA, the CDR3 is TGTGCCAGCAGCCCCACGGCCAGGGGCACTGAAGCTTTCTTT.

This sequence joins TRBV5-4 and TRBJ2-5, with TRBD1 identical over 10 bases. The CDR3 loop spans 17 amino acids. In germline, CDR1 is SGHNT, CDR2 YYREEE (reference sequence). Trimming took 3 bases from V and 7 from J; bases not matched to a gene: 15. Here the CDR3 reads CASSSRPPDRGLGTQYF. DNA for the CDR3: TGTGCCAGCAGCTCCCGACCCCCGGACAGGGGGTTGGGGACCCAGTACTTC.

The rearrangement uses TRBV21-1 and TRBJ2-7; the tabulated D call, TRBD2, remains unverified against the DNA. TRBV21-1 is recorded as a pseudogene. This CDR3 is 17 amino acids long. CDR3 in amino acids: CASSKAGERKNSYEQYF. The CDR3 DNA sequence: TGTGCCAGCAGCAAAGCCGGTGAGCGGAAAAACTCCTACGAGCAGTACTTC.

The gene calls are TRBV5-4 and TRBJ2-7, with D possibly being TRBD1 (6 bases). The CDR3 contains 14 residues. V dropped 0 bases and J dropped 7 bases, with 14 bases sitting between them. CDR1 and CDR2 from the germline V gene are SGHNT and YYREEE (reference sequence). CDR3 bases: TGTGCCAGCAGCTTGGCCTACAGGGTTGGAGAGCAGTACTTC. Translating it yields CASSLAYRVGEQYF.

The V call is TRBV6-5, the J call TRBJ2-5, with TRBD2 matching 7 bases. The CDR3 contains 14 residues. The ends lost 0 bases at V and 8 bases at J; junction bases unmatched: 6. Germline CDR1 MNHEY, CDR2 SVGAGI. CDR3 sequence (DNA): TGTGCCAGCAGTTACTCGGAACTAGCGTTCACCCAGTACTTC. Amino acids: CASSYSELAFTQYF.

The chain recombines TRBV7-8 with TRBJ1-5; 7 nucleotides agree with TRBD1. The CDR3 runs to 16 residues. J was trimmed by 6 bases and V by 2 bases; bases with no gene match: 10. The germline gives CDR1 SGHVS, CDR2 FQNEAQ. CDR3 protein: CASSLRFGQGVQPQHF. DNA for the CDR3: TGTGCCAGCAGCTTACGATTTGGGCAGGGGGTTCAGCCCCAGCATTTT.

The CDR3 spells CASKSRLERDLSGANVLTF. CDR3 nucleotides: TGCGCCAGCAAAAGTCGGCTGGAGCGTGACTTGTCTGGGGCCAACGTCCTGACTTTC. The chain joins TRBV23-1 to TRBJ2-6; D is unresolved. TRBV23-1 is placed among ORFs of uncertain function. The CDR3 totals 19 residues. V lost 7 bases and J 1 base, leaving 23 bases between the germline ends.

This clone has just a few counts. The rearrangement uses TRBV19 and TRBJ2-7; D is possibly TRBD2 (5 bases). The CDR3 has 15 amino acids. The germline V gene has CDR1 LNHDA and CDR2 SQIVND (reference sequence). Trimming shortened V by 3 bases and J by 3 bases, and 15 bases separated the two germline ends. This CDR3 reads CASSMIRDTVYEQYF. The CDR3 nucleotides are TGTGCCAGTAGTATGATCCGGGATACGGTCTACGAGCAGTACTTC.

The table lists this clone with a count of one. The genes are TRBV2 and TRBJ1-5, with unresolved D. The CDR3 is 12 amino acids. CDR1 SNHLY and CDR2 FYNNEI come from the germline V gene. Trimming left V 4 bases short and J 3 bases short, with 4 bases between. The CDR3 sequence is CASSASNQPQHF. The CDR3 DNA reads as TGTGCCAGCAGTGCTTCCAATCAGCCCCAGCATTTT.

This chain connects TRBV5-1 to TRBJ2-3, with TRBD2 matching 10 bases. This CDR3 spans 16 amino acids. Germline CDR1 and CDR2: SGHRS and YFSETQ. V lost 0 bases, J lost 5 bases, and 6 bases stayed unmatched. The CDR3 is CASSLGLAGAIDTQYF. CDR3 in DNA: TGCGCCAGCAGCTTGGGCCTAGCGGGAGCCATAGATACGCAGTATTTT.

This sequence joins TRBV11-2 and TRBJ2-2, with TRBD1 identical over 7 bases. With V trimmed by 1 base and J by 5 bases, 7 bases remained unmatched. From germline, CDR1 is SGHAT and CDR2 FQNNGV. CDR3 size: 16 residues. This chain's CDR3 is CASSLAPRGKTGELFF. The DNA for the CDR3 is TGTGCCAGCAGCTTAGCCCCCAGGGGGAAAACCGGGGAGCTGTTTTTT.

V and J are TRBV21-1 and TRBJ2-5; the listed D gene, TRBD1, was not tested against the DNA. The J call may be incorrect, as the DNA end agrees better with TRBJ2-7. TRBV21-1 is flagged as a pseudogene. The CDR3 spans 15 residues. The DNA of the CDR3 is TGTGCCAGCAGCTCCCCGAGACAGGGAGCCTACGAGCAGTACTTC. Protein product: CASSSPRQGAYEQYF.

This clone was counted a few times. The chain joins TRBV18 to TRBJ2-7, with D hard to call. V shed 2 bases and J shed 6 bases, with 8 bases lying between them. Germline CDR1 KGHSH, CDR2 LQKENI. This CDR3 is built from 12 residues. This CDR3 is CASSPFGREQYF. The CDR3 DNA follows: TGTGCCAGCTCACCATTTGGCCGCGAGCAGTACTTC.

This clone was counted between two and nine times. The chain recombines TRBV28 with TRBJ1-5; TRBD1 might be the D (6 bases). The CDR3 extends over 16 amino acids. Germline V CDR1 and CDR2: MDHEN, SYDVKM. V was clipped by 5 bases and J by 0 bases, with 14 bases between them. The DNA for the CDR3 is TGTGCCAGCAGTGTTTTCAGGGGCCCTAGCAATCAGCCCCAGCATTTT. This codes for CASSVFRGPSNQPQHF. The whole variable domain, remainder taken from reference TRBV28 and TRBJ1-5, is DVKVTQSSRYLVKRTGEKVFLECVQDMDHENMFWYRQDPGLGLRLIYFSYDVKMKEKGDIPEGYSVSREKKERFSLILESASTNQTSMYLCASSVFRGPSNQPQHFGDGTRLSIL.

In DNA, the CDR3 is TGTGCCAGTAGTATAGTCGGTCAGGGAAATGAGCAGTTCTTC. Translation: CASSIVGQGNEQFF. The V call is TRBV19, the J call TRBJ2-1; the D gene is possibly TRBD1 (5 bases). The CDR3 has 14 residues. Germline V gene lookup returns CDR1 LNHDA and CDR2 SQIVND (reference sequence). V gave up 1 base and J gave up 7 bases, with 11 bases separating them. The whole variable domain, filled in from reference TRBV19 and TRBJ2-1, reads DGGITQSPKYLFRKEGQNVTLSCEQNLNHDAMYWYRQDPGQGLRLIYYSQIVNDFQKGDIAEGYSVSREKKESFPLTVTSAQKNPTAFYLCASSIVGQGNEQFFGPGTRLTVL.

This clone was observed a handful of times. V is TRBV11-2 and J is TRBJ2-7; perhaps TRBD2 as D (7 bases). V was clipped by 2 bases and J by 2 bases, with 10 bases between them. The CDR3 runs to 14 residues. The germline gives CDR1 SGHAT, CDR2 FQNNGV. The CDR3 nucleotides read TGTGCCAGCAGCTTAAGGGGGGGGGCCTACGAGCAGTACTTC. Its protein is CASSLRGGAYEQYF.